The next 18 T cell receptor beta chains were all read from a single sample in a study of blood T cell repertoires in COVID-19. The data were produced by immunoSEQ multiplex PCR, yet TCRdb's version contains in-frame clones alone and is incomplete. Of about 140,000 clones listed, 81% were seen once; the top ten hold 7.5% to 9%. The sequencing input was peripheral blood. The receptors shown here come from a human donor in a cohort sampled during active COVID-19.

The chain employs TRBV5-1 and TRBJ2-7; 7 bases match TRBD1. With 4 bases clipped from V and 0 bases from J, the junction kept 7 bases outside the gene matches. There are 15 residues in the CDR3. Germline V gene data show CDR1 as SGHRS and CDR2 as YFSETQ. In nucleotides, the CDR3 is TGCGCCAGCAGCCCCCAGGGGGTCCCCTCCTACGAGCAGTACTTC. Protein product: CASSPQGVPSYEQYF.

This clone was counted a single time. The rearrangement links TRBV9 to TRBJ2-1; 7 bases align to TRBD2. V lost 4 bases to trimming and J lost 7 bases; unmatched junction nucleotides: 11. This CDR3 is built from 15 residues. Germline V gene sequence: CDR1 SGDLS, CDR2 YYNGEE. CDR3 loop: CASSSTSGTLNEQFF. As DNA, the CDR3 is TGTGCCAGCAGCTCGACAAGCGGGACGCTGAATGAGCAGTTCTTC.

The chain employs TRBV2 and TRBJ2-6; TRBD1 is a possible D gene (6 bases). Germline loops: CDR1 SNHLY, CDR2 FYNNEI. The CDR3 sequence is 14 residues long. The germline V and J ends were trimmed by 6 bases and 4 bases, with 10 bases remaining between them. The CDR3 nucleotides are TGTGCCAGCAGCACAGGGTCCGGGGCCAACGTCCTGACTTTC. It translates to CASSTGSGANVLTF.

The CDR3 region is CASSLDQGTYGYTF. CDR3 nucleotide sequence: TGTGCCAGCAGCTTAGATCAGGGGACCTATGGCTACACCTTC. The V gene is TRBV11-2, the J gene TRBJ1-2, with TRBD1 as a possible D gene (6 bases). The CDR3 totals 14 residues. The germline V and J ends were trimmed by 0 bases and 4 bases, with 9 bases remaining between them. The germline V gene has CDR1 SGHAT and CDR2 FQNNGV.

V usage is TRBV28 and J usage is TRBJ1-1, with a tentative D call TRBD1 (6 bases). The CDR3 is 15 amino acids. V was trimmed by 2 bases and J by 3 bases, leaving 13 bases between them. CDR1 and CDR2 (germline): MDHEN, SYDVKM. The CDR3 region is CASSLPTGRYTEAFF. The DNA of the CDR3 is TGTGCCAGCAGTTTACCGACAGGACGGTACACTGAAGCTTTCTTT.

The gene calls are TRBV11-1 and TRBJ2-5, with TRBD2 matching over 7 bases. V lost 5 bases, J lost 2 bases, and 5 bases stayed unmatched. Germline V CDR1 and CDR2: SGHAT, FQDESV (reference sequence). The CDR3 runs to 14 residues. CDR3 nucleotide sequence: TGTGCCAGCAGCAGAGCGGGATTACAAGAGACCCAGTACTTC. This codes for CASSRAGLQETQYF.

V and J are TRBV4-3 and TRBJ2-1; D is possibly TRBD2 (6 bases). With 0 bases removed from V and 15 bases from J, the gap between germline ends came to 15 bases. The CDR3 is 13 amino acids. Germline assignment: CDR1 LGHNA and CDR2 YSLEER. The CDR3 DNA reads TGCGCCAGCAGCCAAGACGGCGGGATCCCTCGGTTCTTC. Its protein product is CASSQDGGIPRFF.

The chain combines TRBV28 with TRBJ1-4, with 8 bases fitting TRBD1. The CDR3 loop spans 15 amino acids. The V segment lost 4 bases and the J segment 5 bases; nucleotides outside the gene matches: 6. The germline CDR1 and CDR2 sequences are MDHEN and SYDVKM. This CDR3 reads CASSYGGTGNEKLFF. CDR3 nucleotides: TGTGCCAGCAGTTATGGCGGGACAGGAAATGAAAAACTGTTTTTT.

The chain is built from TRBV6-1 and TRBJ2-7, with TRBD1 identical over 7 bases. V dropped 2 bases and J dropped 4; count of bases not matched to a gene: 8. CDR3 size: 15 residues. Germline V gene data show CDR1 as MNHNS and CDR2 as SASEGT. CDR3: CASSETGQALYEQYF. CDR3 nucleotide sequence: TGTGCCAGCAGTGAAACAGGACAGGCCTTATACGAGCAGTACTTC.

The chain has TRBV25-1 and TRBJ2-3; the match to TRBD2 covers 9 bases. The CDR3 spans 16 residues. Germline assignment: CDR1 MGHDK and CDR2 SYGVNS. J gave up 5 bases and V 1 base, and 7 bases lay outside the gene matches. DNA for the CDR3: TGTGCCAGCAGTGAATGGGGGACTAGCAAGGGAGATACGCAGTATTTT. It codes for CASSEWGTSKGDTQYF.

The chain couples TRBV5-1 to TRBJ2-3; 10 nucleotides match TRBD1. CDR1 SGHRS and CDR2 YFSETQ come from the germline V gene. With 4 bases clipped from V and 1 base from J, the junction kept 6 bases outside the gene matches. The CDR3 loop spans 16 amino acids. The CDR3 DNA follows: TGCGCCAGCAGCCTATCCGGGACAGGGGGCACAGATACGCAGTATTTT. It is translated as CASSLSGTGGTDTQYF.

The chain uses TRBV5-1 and TRBJ2-6, with 8 bases matching TRBD1. CDR1 and CDR2 (germline): SGHRS, YFSETQ. J lost 3 bases, V lost 0 bases, and 5 bases had no gene match. The CDR3 runs 17 residues. The CDR3 DNA reads as TGCGCCAGCAGCTTGGTGGCAGGGGGCCGTGGGGCCAACGTCCTGACTTTC. Protein sequence: CASSLVAGGRGANVLTF.

In this sample, this clone turned up a few times. This chain connects TRBV11-2 to TRBJ2-7; possible D gene TRBD1, 6 bases. Between the trimmed V and J ends, which lost 6 bases and 0 bases, there was a span of 12 bases. Germline CDR1 is SGHAT and CDR2 is FQNNGV. This CDR3 is 14 amino acids long. In DNA, the CDR3 is TGTGCCAGCAGGCGACAGGCCCACTCCTACGAGCAGTACTTC. It specifies CASRRQAHSYEQYF.

This chain connects TRBV6-1 to TRBJ2-7; 9 bases align to TRBD2. The germline V gene has CDR1 MNHNS and CDR2 SASEGT. The CDR3 contains 16 residues. V shed 0 bases, J shed 3 bases, and the junction held 6 bases outside the gene matches. The CDR3 DNA reads TGTGCCAGCAGTGAAGCCAGACTAGCGGCCAGCTACGAGCAGTACTTC. Translating gives CASSEARLAASYEQYF.

The chain links TRBV28 to TRBJ1-2, with 8 bases that match TRBD1. From germline, CDR1 is MDHEN and CDR2 SYDVKM. V was clipped by 6 bases and J by 4 bases; unmatched bases: 10. CDR3 length: 15 amino acids. This CDR3 reads CASRMTGAGGYGYTF. CDR3 nucleotides: TGTGCCAGCAGAATGACAGGGGCGGGTGGCTATGGCTACACCTTC.

The chain uses TRBV6-5 and TRBJ2-3; 8 bases are shared with TRBD2. Germline assignment: CDR1 MNHEY and CDR2 SVGAGI. V shed 6 bases, J shed 2 bases, and the junction held 7 bases outside the gene matches. The CDR3 is 15 residues long. The CDR3 reads CASRSLAGDTDTQYF. The CDR3 coding sequence is TGTGCCAGCAGATCCCTAGCGGGCGACACAGATACGCAGTATTTT.

The rearrangement joins TRBV4-1 to TRBJ2-7; TRBD2 matches at 8 bases. V was clipped by 1 base and J by 4 bases; unmatched bases: 12. Germline CDR1 and CDR2: MGHRA and YSYEKL. The CDR3 length is 17 residues. CDR3 protein: CASSQVGLSGSGYEQYF. The CDR3 bases are TGCGCCAGCAGCCAAGTAGGGTTGAGCGGGAGCGGGTACGAGCAGTACTTC.

The chain recombines TRBV5-1 with TRBJ1-3; TRBD1 matches 7 bases. Per germline, CDR1 SGHRS and CDR2 YFSETQ. CDR3 length: 16 amino acids. The trim removed 0 bases at V and 0 bases at J, leaving 3 bases unmatched. CDR3 sequence (DNA): TGCGCCAGCAGCTTGGGAGGGGGCTACTCTGGAAACACCATATATTTT. This translates into CASSLGGGYSGNTIYF.